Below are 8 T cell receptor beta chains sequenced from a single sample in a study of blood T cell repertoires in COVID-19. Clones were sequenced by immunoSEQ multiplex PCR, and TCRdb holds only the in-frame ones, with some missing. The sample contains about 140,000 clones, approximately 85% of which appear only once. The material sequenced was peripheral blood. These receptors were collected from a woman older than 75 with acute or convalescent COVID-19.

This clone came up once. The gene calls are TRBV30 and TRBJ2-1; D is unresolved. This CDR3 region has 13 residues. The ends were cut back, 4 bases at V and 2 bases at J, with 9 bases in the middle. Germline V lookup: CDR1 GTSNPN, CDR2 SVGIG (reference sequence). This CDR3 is CAWTETPYNEQFF. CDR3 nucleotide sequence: TGTGCCTGGACGGAGACCCCCTACAATGAGCAGTTCTTC.

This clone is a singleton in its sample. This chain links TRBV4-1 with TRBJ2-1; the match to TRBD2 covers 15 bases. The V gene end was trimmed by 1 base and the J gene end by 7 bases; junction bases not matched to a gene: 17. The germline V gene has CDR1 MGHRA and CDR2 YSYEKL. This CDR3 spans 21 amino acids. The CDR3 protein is CASSQVATPGLAGGRLNEQFF. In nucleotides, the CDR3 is TGCGCCAGCAGCCAAGTCGCTACTCCGGGACTAGCGGGAGGTCGCCTGAATGAGCAGTTCTTC.

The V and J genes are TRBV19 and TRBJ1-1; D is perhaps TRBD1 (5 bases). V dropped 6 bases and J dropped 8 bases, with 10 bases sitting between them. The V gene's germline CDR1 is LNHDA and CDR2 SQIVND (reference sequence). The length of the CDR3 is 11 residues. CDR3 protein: CASRGVGEAFF. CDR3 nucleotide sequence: TGTGCCAGTAGAGGGGTGGGAGAAGCTTTCTTT. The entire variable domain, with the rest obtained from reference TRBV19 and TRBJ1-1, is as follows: DGGITQSPKYLFRKEGQNVTLSCEQNLNHDAMYWYRQDPGQGLRLIYYSQIVNDFQKGDIAEGYSVSREKKESFPLTVTSAQKNPTAFYLCASRGVGEAFFGQGTRLTVV.

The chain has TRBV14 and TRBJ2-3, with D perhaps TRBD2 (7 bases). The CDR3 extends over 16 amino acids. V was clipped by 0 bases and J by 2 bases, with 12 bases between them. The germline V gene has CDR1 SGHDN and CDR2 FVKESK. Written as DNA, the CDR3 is TGTGCCAGCAGCCAAGAGAGGGCGGGGGCCACAGATACGCAGTATTTT. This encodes CASSQERAGATDTQYF.

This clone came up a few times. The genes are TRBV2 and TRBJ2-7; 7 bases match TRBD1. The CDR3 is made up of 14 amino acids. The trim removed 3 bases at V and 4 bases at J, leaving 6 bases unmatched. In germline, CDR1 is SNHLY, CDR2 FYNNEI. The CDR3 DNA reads TGTGCCAGCAGTGAGCAGGGGGTTCGGTACGAGCAGTACTTC. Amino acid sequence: CASSEQGVRYEQYF. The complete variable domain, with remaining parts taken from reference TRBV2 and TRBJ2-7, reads EPEVTQTPSHQVTQMGQEVILRCVPISNHLYFYWYRQILGQKVEFLVSFYNNEISEKSEIFDDQFSVERPDGSNFTLKIRSTKLEDSAMYFCASSEQGVRYEQYFGPGTRLTVT.

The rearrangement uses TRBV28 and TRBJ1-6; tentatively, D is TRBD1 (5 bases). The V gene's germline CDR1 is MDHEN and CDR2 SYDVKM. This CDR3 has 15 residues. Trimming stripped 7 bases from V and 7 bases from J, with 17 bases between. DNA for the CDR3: TGTGCCAGCACTACCCAGGGTTCATGGAATTCACCCCTCCACTTT. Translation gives CASTTQGSWNSPLHF.

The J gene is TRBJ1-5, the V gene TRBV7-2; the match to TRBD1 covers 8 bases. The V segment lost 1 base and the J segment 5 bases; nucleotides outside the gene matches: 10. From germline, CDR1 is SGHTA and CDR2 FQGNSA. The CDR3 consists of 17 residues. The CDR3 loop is CASSLVPRGPLYQPQHF. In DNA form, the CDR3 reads TGTGCCAGCAGCTTAGTCCCCAGGGGGCCTTTGTATCAGCCCCAGCATTTT.

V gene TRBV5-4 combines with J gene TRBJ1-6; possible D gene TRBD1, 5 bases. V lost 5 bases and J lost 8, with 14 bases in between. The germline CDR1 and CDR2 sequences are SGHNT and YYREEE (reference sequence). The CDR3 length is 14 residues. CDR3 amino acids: CASRAGLTDSPLHF. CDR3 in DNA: TGTGCCAGCAGAGCAGGGCTGACTGATTCACCCCTCCACTTT.